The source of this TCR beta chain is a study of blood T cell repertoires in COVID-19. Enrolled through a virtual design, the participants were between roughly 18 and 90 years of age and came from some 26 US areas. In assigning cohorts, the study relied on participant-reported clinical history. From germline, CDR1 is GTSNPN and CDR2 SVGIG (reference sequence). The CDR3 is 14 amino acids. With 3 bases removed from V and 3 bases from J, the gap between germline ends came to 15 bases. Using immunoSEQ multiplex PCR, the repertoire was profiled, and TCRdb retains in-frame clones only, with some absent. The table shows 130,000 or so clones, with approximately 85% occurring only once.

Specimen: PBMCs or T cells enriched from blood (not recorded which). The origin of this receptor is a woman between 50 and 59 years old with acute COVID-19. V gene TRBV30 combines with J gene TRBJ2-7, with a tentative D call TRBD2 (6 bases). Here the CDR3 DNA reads TGTGCCTGGAGAATAACGGGGGTAGGCTACGAGCAGTACTTC. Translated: CAWRITGVGYEQYF.